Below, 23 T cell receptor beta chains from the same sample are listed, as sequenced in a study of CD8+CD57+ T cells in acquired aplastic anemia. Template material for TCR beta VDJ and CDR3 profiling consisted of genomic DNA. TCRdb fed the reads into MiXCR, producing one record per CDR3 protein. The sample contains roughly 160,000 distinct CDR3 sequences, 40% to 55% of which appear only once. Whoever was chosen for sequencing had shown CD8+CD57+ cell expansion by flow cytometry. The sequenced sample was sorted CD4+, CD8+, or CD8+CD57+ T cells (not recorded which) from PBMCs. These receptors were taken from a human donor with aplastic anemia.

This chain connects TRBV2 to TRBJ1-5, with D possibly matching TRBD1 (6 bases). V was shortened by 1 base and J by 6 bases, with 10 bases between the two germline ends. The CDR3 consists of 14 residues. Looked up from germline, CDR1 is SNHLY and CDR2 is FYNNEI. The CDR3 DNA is TGTGCCAGCAGTGAAGGGCAGGGGCCTCAGCCCCAGCATTTT. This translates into CASSEGQGPQPQHF.

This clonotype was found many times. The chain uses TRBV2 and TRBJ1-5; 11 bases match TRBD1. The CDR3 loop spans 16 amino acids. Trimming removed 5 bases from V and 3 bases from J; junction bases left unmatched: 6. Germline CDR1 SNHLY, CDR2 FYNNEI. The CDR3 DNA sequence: TGTGCCAGCAGTCGATCTGGACAGGGGGCCAATCAGCCCCAGCATTTT. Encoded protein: CASSRSGQGANQPQHF.

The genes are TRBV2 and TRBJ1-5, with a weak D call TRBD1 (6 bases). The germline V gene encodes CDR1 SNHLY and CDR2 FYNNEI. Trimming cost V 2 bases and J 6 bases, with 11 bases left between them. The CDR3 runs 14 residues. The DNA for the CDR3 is TGTGCCAGCAGTGAAATCAGGGGTGCTCAGCCCCAGCATTTT. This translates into CASSEIRGAQPQHF. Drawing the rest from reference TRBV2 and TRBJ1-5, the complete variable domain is EPEVTQTPSHQVTQMGQEVILRCVPISNHLYFYWYRQILGQKVEFLVSFYNNEISEKSEIFDDQFSVERPDGSNFTLKIRSTKLEDSAMYFCASSEIRGAQPQHFGDGTRLSIL.

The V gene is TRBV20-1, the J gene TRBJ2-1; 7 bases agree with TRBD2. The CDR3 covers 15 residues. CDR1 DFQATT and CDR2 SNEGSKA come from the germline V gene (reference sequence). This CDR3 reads CSPLSVRAGAHEQFF. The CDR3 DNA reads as TGCAGCCCACTTTCGGTTCGGGCGGGAGCCCATGAGCAGTTCTTC.

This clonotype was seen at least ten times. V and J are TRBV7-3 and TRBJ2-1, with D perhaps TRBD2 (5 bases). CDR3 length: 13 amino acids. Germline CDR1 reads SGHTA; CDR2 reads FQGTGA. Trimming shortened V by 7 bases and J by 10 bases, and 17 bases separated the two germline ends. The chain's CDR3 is CASTRSPSGEQFF. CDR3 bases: TGTGCCAGCACCAGAAGCCCCAGCGGAGAGCAGTTCTTC.

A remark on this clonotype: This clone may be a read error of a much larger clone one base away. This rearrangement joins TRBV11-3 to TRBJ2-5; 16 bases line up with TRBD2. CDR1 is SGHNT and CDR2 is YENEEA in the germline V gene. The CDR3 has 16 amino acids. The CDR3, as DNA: TGTGCCAGCAGCTCCGGGACTAGCGGGGGGGAAGAGACCCAGTGCTTC. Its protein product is CASSSGTSGGEETQCF.

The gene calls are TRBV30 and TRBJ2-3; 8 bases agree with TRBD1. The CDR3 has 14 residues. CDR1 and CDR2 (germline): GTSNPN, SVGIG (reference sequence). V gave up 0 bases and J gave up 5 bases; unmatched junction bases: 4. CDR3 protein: CAWSVRGQKDTQYF. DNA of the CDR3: TGTGCCTGGAGTGTCAGGGGGCAGAAAGATACGCAGTATTTT.

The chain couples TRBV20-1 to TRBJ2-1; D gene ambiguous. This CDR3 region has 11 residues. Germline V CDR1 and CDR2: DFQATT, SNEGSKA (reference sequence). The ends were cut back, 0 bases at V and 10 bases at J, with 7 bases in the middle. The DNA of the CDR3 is TGCAGTGCTAGAGATCGTGGGGAGCAGTTCTTC. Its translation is CSARDRGEQFF.

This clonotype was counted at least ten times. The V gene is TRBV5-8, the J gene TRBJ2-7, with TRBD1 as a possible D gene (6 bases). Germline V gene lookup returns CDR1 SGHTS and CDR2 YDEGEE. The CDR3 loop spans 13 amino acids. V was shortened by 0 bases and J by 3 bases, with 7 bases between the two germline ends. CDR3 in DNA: TGTGCCAGCAGCTTGGTCAGGGGCTACGAGCAGTACTTC. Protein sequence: CASSLVRGYEQYF.

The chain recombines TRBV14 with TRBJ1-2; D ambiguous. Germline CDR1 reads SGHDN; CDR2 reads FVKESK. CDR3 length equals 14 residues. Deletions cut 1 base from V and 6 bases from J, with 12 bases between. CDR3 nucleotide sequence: TGTGCCAGCAGCCAAGCCCTGGGTGTCGATGGCTACACCTTC. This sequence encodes CASSQALGVDGYTF.

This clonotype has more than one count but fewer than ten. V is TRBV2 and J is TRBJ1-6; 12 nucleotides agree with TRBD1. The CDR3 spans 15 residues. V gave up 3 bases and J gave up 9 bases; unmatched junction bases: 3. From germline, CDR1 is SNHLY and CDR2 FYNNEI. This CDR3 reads CASSDGTGGSSPLHF. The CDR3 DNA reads TGTGCCAGCAGTGATGGGACAGGGGGCTCTTCACCCCTCCACTTT.

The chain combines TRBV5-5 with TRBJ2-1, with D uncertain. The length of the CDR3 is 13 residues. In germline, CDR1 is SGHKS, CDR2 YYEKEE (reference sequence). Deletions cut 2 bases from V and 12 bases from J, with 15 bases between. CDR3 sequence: CASSLDEVAGQFF. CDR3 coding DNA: TGTGCCAGCAGCTTAGATGAGGTAGCAGGGCAGTTCTTC.

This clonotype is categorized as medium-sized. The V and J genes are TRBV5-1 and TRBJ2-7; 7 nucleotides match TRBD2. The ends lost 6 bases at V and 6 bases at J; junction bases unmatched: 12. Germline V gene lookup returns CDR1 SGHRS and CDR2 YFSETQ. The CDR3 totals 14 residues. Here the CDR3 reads CASTWGGIGSEQYF. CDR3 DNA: TGCGCCAGCACCTGGGGAGGGATCGGCTCCGAGCAGTACTTC.

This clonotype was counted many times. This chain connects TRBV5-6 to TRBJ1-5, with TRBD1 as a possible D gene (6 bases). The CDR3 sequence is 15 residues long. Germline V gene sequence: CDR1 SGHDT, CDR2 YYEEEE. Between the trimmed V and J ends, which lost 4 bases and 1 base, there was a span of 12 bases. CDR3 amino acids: CASSREGGSNQPQHF. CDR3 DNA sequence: TGTGCCAGCAGCCGTGAGGGGGGAAGCAATCAGCCCCAGCATTTT.

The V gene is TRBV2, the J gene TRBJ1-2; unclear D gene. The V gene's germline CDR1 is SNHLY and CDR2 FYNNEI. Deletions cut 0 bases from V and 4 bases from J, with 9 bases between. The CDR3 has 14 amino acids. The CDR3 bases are TGTGCCAGCAGTGAAGCGCGGCAGATCTATGGCTACACCTTC. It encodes CASSEARQIYGYTF. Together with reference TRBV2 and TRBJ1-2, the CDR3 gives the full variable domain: EPEVTQTPSHQVTQMGQEVILRCVPISNHLYFYWYRQILGQKVEFLVSFYNNEISEKSEIFDDQFSVERPDGSNFTLKIRSTKLEDSAMYFCASSEARQIYGYTFGSGTRLTVV.

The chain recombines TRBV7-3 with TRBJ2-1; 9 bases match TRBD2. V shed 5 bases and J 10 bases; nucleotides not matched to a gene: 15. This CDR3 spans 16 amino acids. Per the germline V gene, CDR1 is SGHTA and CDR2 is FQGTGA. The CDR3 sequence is CASSPVAAGGDGEQFF. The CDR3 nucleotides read TGTGCCAGCAGCCCGGTAGCGGCGGGGGGGGACGGGGAGCAGTTCTTC.

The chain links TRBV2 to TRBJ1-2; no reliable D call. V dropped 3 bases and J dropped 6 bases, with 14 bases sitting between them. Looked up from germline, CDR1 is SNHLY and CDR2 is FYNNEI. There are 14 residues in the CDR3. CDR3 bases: TGTGCCAGCAGTGATAGGAAGTTATTAGATGGCTACACCTTC. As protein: CASSDRKLLDGYTF.

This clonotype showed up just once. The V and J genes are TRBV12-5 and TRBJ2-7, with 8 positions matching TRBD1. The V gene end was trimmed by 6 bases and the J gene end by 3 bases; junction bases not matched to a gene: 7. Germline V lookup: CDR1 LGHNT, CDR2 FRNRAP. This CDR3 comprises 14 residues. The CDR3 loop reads CASGWTGLGYEQYF. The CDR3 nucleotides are TGTGCTAGTGGGTGGACAGGGCTCGGCTACGAGCAGTACTTC.

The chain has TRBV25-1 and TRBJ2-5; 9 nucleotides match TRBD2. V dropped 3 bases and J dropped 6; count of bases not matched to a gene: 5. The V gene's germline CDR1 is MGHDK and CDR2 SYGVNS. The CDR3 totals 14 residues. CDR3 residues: CASSDAGGKQTQYF. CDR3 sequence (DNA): TGTGCCAGCAGTGATGCGGGAGGGAAGCAGACCCAGTACTTC. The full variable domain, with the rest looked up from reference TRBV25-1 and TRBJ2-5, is EADIYQTPRYLVIGTGKKITLECSQTMGHDKMYWYQQDPGMELHLIHYSYGVNSTEKGDLSSESTVSRIRTEHFPLTLESARPSHTSQYLCASSDAGGKQTQYFGPGTRLLVL.

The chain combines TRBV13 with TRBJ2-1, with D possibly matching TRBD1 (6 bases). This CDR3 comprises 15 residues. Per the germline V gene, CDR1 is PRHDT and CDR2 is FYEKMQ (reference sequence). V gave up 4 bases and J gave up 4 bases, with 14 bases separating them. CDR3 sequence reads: CASSSLPTGYNEQFF. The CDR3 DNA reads TGTGCCAGCAGCTCCCTCCCTACAGGGTACAATGAGCAGTTCTTC.

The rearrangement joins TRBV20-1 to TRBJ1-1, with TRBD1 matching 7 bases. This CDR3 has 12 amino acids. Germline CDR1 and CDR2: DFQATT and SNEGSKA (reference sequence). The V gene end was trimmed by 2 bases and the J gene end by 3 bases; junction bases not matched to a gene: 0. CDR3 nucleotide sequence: TGCAGTGCTAGACAGGGGGACACTGAAGCTTTCTTT. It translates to CSARQGDTEAFF.

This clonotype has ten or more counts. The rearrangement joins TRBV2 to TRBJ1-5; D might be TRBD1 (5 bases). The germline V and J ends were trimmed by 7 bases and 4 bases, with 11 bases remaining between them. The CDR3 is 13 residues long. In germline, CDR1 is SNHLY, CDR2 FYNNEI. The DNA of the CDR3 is TGTGCCAGCACCATGACAGAAAATCAGCCCCAGCATTTT. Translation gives CASTMTENQPQHF.

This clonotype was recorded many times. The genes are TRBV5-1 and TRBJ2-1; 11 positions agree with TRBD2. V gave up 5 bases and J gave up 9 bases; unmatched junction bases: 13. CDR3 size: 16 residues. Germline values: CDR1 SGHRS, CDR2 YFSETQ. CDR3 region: CASRSPGLAGGGEQFF. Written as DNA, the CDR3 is TGCGCCAGCAGATCTCCCGGGCTAGCGGGAGGCGGTGAGCAGTTCTTC.